These 8 T cell receptor beta chains were sequenced from one sample in a study of blood T cell repertoires in COVID-19. Measured with immunoSEQ multiplex PCR; TCRdb has only the in-frame clones, and not every one. The sample shows 110,000 to 150,000 clones, around 86% of them seen only once. The sample taken for sequencing was peripheral blood. Receptors originate from a human donor in a cohort sampled during active COVID-19.

The chain links TRBV7-9 to TRBJ1-5; unclear D gene. In germline, CDR1 is SEHNR, CDR2 FQNEAQ (reference sequence). CDR3 size: 14 residues. V was cut by 1 base and J by 6 bases, with 10 bases left in between. The CDR3 DNA reads TGTGCCAGCAGCTTAGACCAGGAACCTCAGCCCCAGCATTTT. This translates into CASSLDQEPQPQHF.

The V call is TRBV6-6, the J call TRBJ2-7; 11 bases line up with TRBD2. This CDR3 region has 16 residues. Germline V lookup: CDR1 MNHNY, CDR2 SVGAGI (reference sequence). The V segment lost 2 bases and the J segment 2 bases; nucleotides outside the gene matches: 5. The CDR3 region has the DNA TGTGCCAGCAGTTACGAAGGGACTAGCGGAGCCTACGAGCAGTACTTC. Amino acids: CASSYEGTSGAYEQYF.

The rearrangement joins TRBV6-2 or TRBV6-3 to TRBJ2-7; tentatively, D is TRBD2 (6 bases). The CDR3 has 15 residues. Germline CDR1 MNHEY, CDR2 SVGEGT. Deletions cut 0 bases from V and 3 bases from J, with 12 bases between. As DNA, the CDR3 is TGTGCCAGCAGTTACTCCGGTCGGCGGGACTACGAGCAGTACTTC. Translation: CASSYSGRRDYEQYF.

V usage is TRBV24-1 and J usage is TRBJ2-1, with TRBD1 matching 11 bases. Germline trimming cut 4 bases from V and 1 base from J; bases unmatched to any gene: 5. Germline assignment: CDR1 KGHDR and CDR2 SFDVKD. The CDR3 is 17 amino acids. Written as DNA, the CDR3 is TGTGCCACCAGTGACCCGGGGACAGGGGGGTCCTACAATGAGCAGTTCTTC. It translates to CATSDPGTGGSYNEQFF.

As to this clone: A read error may account for a junction end that differs from germline. The J gene is TRBJ1-6, the V gene TRBV3-1 (or the pseudogene TRBV3-2); TRBD1 agrees at 7 bases. Germline loops: CDR1 LGHDT, CDR2 YNNKEL (reference sequence). CDR3 length: 15 amino acids. The CDR3 nucleotides read TGTACCAGCACCCAGCAGGGGGAGGATAATTCACCCCTCCACTTT. Translated: CTSTQQGEDNSPLHF.

V usage is TRBV11-1 and J usage is TRBJ2-7, with a tentative D call TRBD2 (5 bases). V was pared by 2 bases and J by 2 bases, with 7 bases between. The CDR3 loop spans 13 amino acids. Germline V lookup: CDR1 SGHAT, CDR2 FQDESV (reference sequence). The CDR3 spells CASSLRRAYEQYF. For the CDR3, the DNA is TGTGCCAGCAGCTTAAGGCGGGCCTACGAGCAGTACTTC.

The V gene is TRBV6-5, the J gene TRBJ2-1; TRBD1 aligns across 9 bases. CDR3 length equals 13 residues. The V gene's germline CDR1 is MNHEY and CDR2 SVGAGI. V was clipped by 8 bases and J by 3 bases; unmatched bases: 2. CDR3 amino acids: CASRDRVYNEQFF. In nucleotides, the CDR3 is TGTGCCAGCCGGGACAGGGTCTACAATGAGCAGTTCTTC.

This chain joins TRBV19 and TRBJ2-5; D is unclear. CDR3 length: 13 residues. CDR1 is LNHDA and CDR2 is SQIVND in the germline V gene (reference sequence). V was pared by 7 bases and J by 1 base, with 10 bases between. The CDR3 spells CASTAEGQETQYF. The CDR3, as DNA: TGTGCCAGTACCGCGGAAGGCCAAGAGACCCAGTACTTC.